Listed below are T cell receptor beta chains from one sample, sequenced in a study of blood T cells in healthy people across ages. TCRdb re-analysed the 5' RACE reads in MiXCR, keeping a single row per CDR3 protein. The sample records approximately 1.5 million distinct CDR3 sequences, roughly two fifths being singletons. The sample was blood. These receptors originate from a woman aged 18-35 years in good health. The CDR3 runs from the conserved cysteine through the conserved F or W. The order of the fields is D gene, clone size, J gene, V gene, CDR3 protein, CDR3 DNA. The D gene is left open where the match is weak. Clone size appears in some rows only: once, few, many, or a class for an expanded clone.

>NA|few|TRBJ2-7|TRBV20-1
CSASKAATSYEQYF
TGCAGTGCCTCCAAAGCGGCGACCTCCTACGAGCAGTACTTC
>TRBD2|NA|TRBJ2-7|TRBV20-1
CSAGPGGYEQYF
TGCAGTGCGGGACCGGGAGGATACGAGCAGTACTTC
>NA|NA|TRBJ2-4|TRBV6-5
CASSDTPQGAKNIQYF
TGTGCCAGCAGTGACACGCCCCAGGGGGCCAAAAACATTCAGTACTTC
>TRBD2|NA|TRBJ2-7|TRBV7-6
CASSFLAGGSYNEQYF
TGTGCCAGCAGCTTTCTAGCGGGAGGGTCCTACAATGAGCAGTACTTC
>NA|NA|TRBJ2-3|TRBV10-2
CASKIGGGDTDTQYF
TGCGCCAGCAAGATCGGCGGCGGGGACACAGATACGCAGTATTTT
>NA|NA|TRBJ2-1|TRBV29-1
CSVSVDEQFF
TGCAGCGTTTCTGTGGATGAGCAGTTCTTC
>TRBD1|NA|TRBJ2-1|TRBV24-1
CATSDPDRVNEQFF
TGTGCCACCAGTGATCCGGACAGGGTCAATGAGCAGTTCTTC
>NA|NA|TRBJ1-2|TRBV12-3/TRBV12-4
CASSYAADYGYTF
TGTGCCAGCAGTTATGCAGCCGACTATGGCTACACCTTC
>TRBD1|few|TRBJ2-1|TRBV28
CASSSLGTDNEQFF
TGTGCCAGCAGTTCCCTCGGGACAGACAATGAGCAGTTCTTC
>NA|few|TRBJ1-2|TRBV6-6
CASSPRQAWGYTF
TGTGCCAGCAGCCCCCGACAGGCCTGGGGCTACACCTTC
>TRBD2|NA|TRBJ2-7|TRBV11-1
CASSTQRELYNEQYF
TGTGCCAGCAGCACTCAGCGGGAGCTCTACAATGAGCAGTACTTC
>NA|NA|TRBJ1-1|TRBV5-1
CASSLDQVEAFF
TGCGCCAGCAGCTTGGATCAAGTTGAAGCTTTCTTT
>NA|NA|TRBJ2-2|TRBV29-1
CSVEGVGITGELFF
TGCAGCGTTGAAGGGGTGGGTATCACCGGGGAGCTGTTTTTT
>NA|few|TRBJ1-5|TRBV27
CASSSVAGVNQPQHF
TGTGCCAGCAGTTCGGTAGCGGGCGTCAATCAGCCCCAGCATTTT
>TRBD1|NA|TRBJ2-3|TRBV19
CASCDRGSTDTQYF
TGTGCCAGTTGTGACAGGGGGAGCACAGATACGCAGTATTTT
>NA|many|TRBJ2-7|TRBV12-3/TRBV12-4
CASRISGGGSYEQYF
TGTGCCAGCAGGATTAGCGGAGGAGGATCCTACGAGCAGTACTTC
>NA|NA|TRBJ1-2|TRBV4-2
CASSLGTSYGYTF
TGTGCCAGCAGCCTCGGGACATCATATGGCTACACCTTC
>NA|many|TRBJ2-1|TRBV29-1
CSSGPRLAGNEQFF
TGCAGCTCTGGCCCCCGGCTAGCAGGTAATGAGCAGTTCTTC
>TRBD2|NA|TRBJ2-7|TRBV12-3/TRBV12-4
CASSLRLAGADNEQYF
TGTGCCAGCAGTTTACGACTAGCGGGCGCCGACAATGAGCAGTACTTC
>NA|NA|TRBJ1-1|TRBV29-1
CSPGPLGNTEAFF
TGCAGTCCAGGTCCGTTGGGGAACACTGAAGCTTTCTTT
>NA|NA|TRBJ2-1|TRBV7-2
CASSLLGPQYQETQFF
TGTGCCAGCAGCTTATTGGGACCCCAATACCAAGAAACCCAGTTCTTC
>TRBD2|once|TRBJ2-7|TRBV7-2
CASSLVATSSHEQYF
TGTGCCAGCAGCTTAGTGGCGACTAGCTCCCATGAGCAGTACTTC
>NA|few|TRBJ1-1|TRBV7-2
CASSLAIGTEAFF
TGTGCCAGCAGCTTAGCGATAGGGACTGAAGCTTTCTTT
>NA|NA|TRBJ1-5|TRBV19
CASSIRGHEGPQHF
TGTGCCAGTAGTATAAGGGGTCACGAAGGTCCCCAGCATTTT
>NA|many|TRBJ2-3|TRBV5-5
CASKIGVTQYF
TGTGCCAGCAAGATCGGGGTTACGCAGTATTTT
>NA|NA|TRBJ1-1|TRBV29-1
CSVAGRGPRTEAFF
TGTAGCGTTGCCGGCCGGGGGCCGCGCACTGAAGCTTTCTTT
>NA|few|TRBJ2-3|TRBV5-1
CASRPDSHSTDTQYF
TGCGCCAGCAGACCTGATAGCCATAGCACAGATACGCAGTATTTT
>TRBD1|few|TRBJ2-7|TRBV29-1
CSVAGTGGEQYF
TGCAGCGTTGCCGGGACAGGGGGCGAGCAGTACTTC
>TRBD1|few|TRBJ1-2|TRBV4-3
CASSHPGTGWNGYTF
TGCGCCAGCAGCCACCCTGGGACAGGTTGGAATGGCTACACCTTC
>NA|few|TRBJ1-5|TRBV4-3
CASSQGVGGWPQHF
TGCGCCAGCAGCCAAGGAGTCGGCGGTTGGCCCCAGCATTTT
>NA|NA|TRBJ1-1|TRBV5-1
CASSLHPGPNTEAFF
TGCGCCAGCAGCTTGCATCCAGGACCGAACACTGAAGCTTTCTTT
>TRBD1|NA|TRBJ1-2|TRBV9
CASSSIARGLYGYTF
TGTGCCAGCAGCTCAATTGCCAGGGGGCTCTATGGCTACACCTTC
>NA|NA|TRBJ2-6|TRBV12-3/TRBV12-4
CASRTTDSGANVLTF
TGTGCCAGCAGGACCACCGACTCTGGGGCCAACGTCCTGACTTTC